The 9 T cell receptor beta chains in this list originate from one sample, sequenced in a study of relationships among human T cell subsets. TCR alpha and beta CDR3s were amplified from mRNA by semiquantitative ARM-PCR. Tagged nested gene-specific primers were used first, then communal superprimers amplified exponentially. TCRdb processed the multiplex PCR reads anew with MiXCR; each CDR3 protein has one entry. The repertoire holds about 12,000 distinct CDR3 sequences, with around 70% as singletons. The Th1 cells were the flow-through after CD25, CD56 and CD294 bead selections. The sample taken for sequencing was CD4+ Th1 cells sorted from blood. These receptors were taken from a man aged 40-49 years in good health.

This sequence joins TRBV7-9 and TRBJ2-5; the D gene is possibly TRBD2 (6 bases). The CDR3 contains 14 residues. The germline V gene encodes CDR1 SEHNR and CDR2 FQNEAQ (reference sequence). In nucleotides, the CDR3 is TGTGCTAGCGGCCAAGCAGTCCTAGGGAGGACCCAGTACTTC. This sequence encodes CASGQAVLGRTQYF. The entire variable domain, with the rest obtained from reference TRBV7-9 and TRBJ2-5, is as follows: DTGVSQNPRHKITKRGQNVTFRCDPISEHNRLYWYRQTLGQGPEFLTYFQNEAQLEKSRLLSDRFSAERPKGSFSTLEIQRTEQGDSAMYLCASGQAVLGRTQYFGPGTRLLVL.

This clonotype was found once. CDR3 sequence: CASSTGLAGGHDTQYF. For the CDR3, the DNA is TGCGCCAGCAGCACCGGACTAGCGGGAGGTCACGATACGCAGTATTTT. The chain carries TRBV5-1 and TRBJ2-3; 14 positions agree with TRBD2. The CDR3 totals 16 residues. Looked up from germline, CDR1 is SGHRS and CDR2 is YFSETQ. The ends lost 4 bases at V and 6 bases at J; junction bases unmatched: 7.

This clonotype has only a few counts. The chain links TRBV2 to TRBJ2-2; TRBD2 matches at 7 bases. With V trimmed by 6 bases and J by 0 bases, 4 bases remained unmatched. Germline CDR1 and CDR2: SNHLY and FYNNEI. The CDR3 runs to 15 residues. The CDR3 DNA is TGTGCCAGCAGCCGGAGCGGGGCGAACACCGGGGAGCTGTTTTTT. Protein: CASSRSGANTGELFF.

The chain employs TRBV20-1 and TRBJ2-3; D possibly corresponds to TRBD2 (6 bases). Trimming cost V 4 bases and J 0 bases, with 20 bases left between them. Germline CDR1 DFQATT, CDR2 SNEGSKA (reference sequence). The CDR3 is 17 residues long. The CDR3 nucleotides read TGCAGTGCTATCTCCCTCCCCGGCGGGGTTAGCACAGATACGCAGTATTTT. It is translated as CSAISLPGGVSTDTQYF.

This clonotype was found a few times. This chain links TRBV5-1 with TRBJ2-7; D might be TRBD1 (6 bases). Germline assignment: CDR1 SGHRS and CDR2 YFSETQ. The CDR3 runs to 15 residues. Trimming shortened V by 5 bases and J by 1 base, and 16 bases separated the two germline ends. CDR3 sequence reads: CASRWGLDGSYEQYF. CDR3 bases: TGCGCCAGCAGATGGGGGCTCGACGGTTCCTACGAGCAGTACTTC.

V and J are TRBV7-9 and TRBJ1-2; D is undetermined. CDR3 length: 15 amino acids. Germline loops: CDR1 SEHNR, CDR2 FQNEAQ (reference sequence). Trimming removed 1 base at V and 4 bases at J, with 13 bases between. The CDR3, as DNA: TGTGCCAGCAGCTTAGACTTTGGAGCCAGCTATGGCTACACCTTC. Amino acids: CASSLDFGASYGYTF.

The chain recombines TRBV28 with TRBJ1-2; D gene unclear. Trimming pared 7 bases from V and 6 bases from J, leaving 15 bases between. The CDR3 covers 13 residues. Germline V gene sequence: CDR1 MDHEN, CDR2 SYDVKM. The DNA for the CDR3 is TGTGCCAGCACCCTCAGACGCGCGGATGGCTACACCTTC. Translated, it gives CASTLRRADGYTF.

This clonotype has only a few counts. The chain couples TRBV11-2 to TRBJ1-5, with a tentative D call TRBD1 (5 bases). Trimming took off 5 bases at V and 0 bases at J, with 8 bases between the two ends. The CDR3 extends over 14 amino acids. Germline CDR1 SGHAT, CDR2 FQNNGV. CDR3 amino acids: CASSRTNSNQPQHF. DNA of the CDR3: TGTGCCAGCAGCCGGACAAATAGCAATCAGCCCCAGCATTTT. The whole variable domain, remainder taken from reference TRBV11-2 and TRBJ1-5, is EAGVAQSPRYKIIEKRQSVAFWCNPISGHATLYWYQQILGQGPKLLIQFQNNGVVDDSQLPKDRFSAERLKGVDSTLKIQPAKLEDSAVYLCASSRTNSNQPQHFGDGTRLSIL.

This clonotype has a single count. The chain couples TRBV5-1 to TRBJ2-3; weak D call: TRBD2 (5 bases). The CDR3 length is 14 residues. Germline V CDR1 and CDR2: SGHRS, YFSETQ. Trimming stripped 0 bases from V and 3 bases from J, with 8 bases between. The CDR3 sequence is CASSLVDFTDTQYF. The CDR3 DNA follows: TGCGCCAGCAGCTTGGTGGACTTTACAGATACGCAGTATTTT.